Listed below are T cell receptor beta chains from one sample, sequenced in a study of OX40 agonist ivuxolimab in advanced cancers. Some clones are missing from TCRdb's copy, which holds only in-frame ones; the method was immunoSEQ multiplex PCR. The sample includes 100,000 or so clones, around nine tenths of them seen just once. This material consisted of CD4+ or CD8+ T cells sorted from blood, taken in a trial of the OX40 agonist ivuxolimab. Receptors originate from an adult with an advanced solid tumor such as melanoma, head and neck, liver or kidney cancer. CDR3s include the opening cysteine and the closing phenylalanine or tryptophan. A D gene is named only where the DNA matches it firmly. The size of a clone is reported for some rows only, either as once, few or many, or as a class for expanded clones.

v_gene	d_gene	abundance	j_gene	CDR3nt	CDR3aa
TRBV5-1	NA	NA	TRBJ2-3	TGCGCCAGCAGCTCGGACGGCTTTAGCACAGATACGCAGTATTTT	CASSSDGFSTDTQYF
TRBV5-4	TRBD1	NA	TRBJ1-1	TGTGCCAGCAGCTTCTCCCGACAGGGTGCGAACACTGAAGCTTTCTTT	CASSFSRQGANTEAFF
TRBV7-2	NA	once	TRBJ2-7	TGTGCCAGCAGCTTAACAGCCTACGAGCAGTACTTC	CASSLTAYEQYF
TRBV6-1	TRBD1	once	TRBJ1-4	TGTGCCAGCAGTGTCCGACAGGGCAGAGAAGAAAAACTGTTTTTT	CASSVRQGREEKLFF
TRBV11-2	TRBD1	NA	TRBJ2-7	TGTGCCAGCAGTACGGGGACAGGGAGAACCTACGAGCAGTACTTC	CASSTGTGRTYEQYF
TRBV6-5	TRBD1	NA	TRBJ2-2	TGTGCCAGCAGCCTCAGGGGGCAAGGGGAGCTGTTTTTT	CASSLRGQGELFF
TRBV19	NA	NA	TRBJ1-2	TGTGCCAGCAAGGACTATGGCTACACCTTC	CASKDYGYTF
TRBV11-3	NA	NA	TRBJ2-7	TGTGCCAGCAGCTTAGGTGCAAATACCTACGAGCAGTACTTC	CASSLGANTYEQYF
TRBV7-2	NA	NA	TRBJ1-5	TGTGCCAGCAGCCCTCGGGAGGGCAATCAGCCCCAGCATTTT	CASSPREGNQPQHF
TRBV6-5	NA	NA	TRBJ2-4	TGTGCCAGCAGTTACTCCCAGGGCCAAAACATTCAGTACTTC	CASSYSQGQNIQYF
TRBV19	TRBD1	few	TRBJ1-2	TGTGCCAGTAGTATCCGGACAGGGGGCGATGTTAGCTATGGCTACACCTTC	CASSIRTGGDVSYGYTF
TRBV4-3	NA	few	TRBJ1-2	TGCGCCAGCAGCCAAGAGCCGGGGTATGGCTACACCTTC	CASSQEPGYGYTF
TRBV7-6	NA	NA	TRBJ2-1	TGTGCCAGCAGCTTCTCGGTCGCCGGGGCCTACAATGAGCAGTTCTTC	CASSFSVAGAYNEQFF
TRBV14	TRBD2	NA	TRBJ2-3	TGTGCCAGCAGGTCCAGTCTTTGGCGGGGGGGAGTTAGCACAGATACGCAGTATTTT	CASRSSLWRGGVSTDTQYF
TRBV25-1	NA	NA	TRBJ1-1	TGTGCCAGCAGTGAAGGAACCCGGCGGGAAGCTTTCTTT	CASSEGTRREAFF
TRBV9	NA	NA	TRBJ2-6	TGTGCCAGCAGCCGGAGGCAAGGGGACCTAACCCTCACCGGGGCCAACGTCCTGACTTTC	CASSRRQGDLTLTGANVLTF
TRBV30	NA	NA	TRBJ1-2	TGTGCCTGGAGCGAACAGGGACGCGGAGGCTACACCTTC	CAWSEQGRGGYTF
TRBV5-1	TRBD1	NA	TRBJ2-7	TGCGCCAGCAGCACCGGGACAGCCTACGAGCAGTACTTC	CASSTGTAYEQYF
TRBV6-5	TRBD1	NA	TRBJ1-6	TGTGCCAGCCGTACCGGGACAGGGAGGAATTCACCCCTCCACTTT	CASRTGTGRNSPLHF
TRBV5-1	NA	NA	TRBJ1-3	TGCGCCAGCAGCTCCGCCGAACGGAGCTCTGGAAACACCATATATTTT	CASSSAERSSGNTIYF
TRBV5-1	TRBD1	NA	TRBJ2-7	TGCGCCAGCAGCCCCTGGGGTGGGACAGGCACCTACGAGCAGTACTTC	CASSPWGGTGTYEQYF
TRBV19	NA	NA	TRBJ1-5	TGTGCCAGTAGTATGACACAATACAATCAGCCCCAGCATTTT	CASSMTQYNQPQHF
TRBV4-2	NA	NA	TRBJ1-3	TGTGCCAGCAGCCAAGATGGGCTTAGACTTTCTGGAAACACCATATATTTT	CASSQDGLRLSGNTIYF
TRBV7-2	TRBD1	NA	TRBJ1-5	TGTGCCAGCAGCTACGGACAGGCAGGTCCGACCCAGCATTTT	CASSYGQAGPTQHF
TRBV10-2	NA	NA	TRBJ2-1	TGCGCCAGCAGGCGACAGGATTCGACCTACAATGAGCAGTTCTTC	CASRRQDSTYNEQFF
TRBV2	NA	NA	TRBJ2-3	TGTGCCAGCAGCCTGGACAGCCCAACCTCTAGCACAGATACGCAGTATTTT	CASSLDSPTSSTDTQYF
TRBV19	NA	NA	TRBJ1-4	TGTGCCAGTAGTATCCCCGCCCCTAGAGGAGATGAAAAACTGTTTTTT	CASSIPAPRGDEKLFF
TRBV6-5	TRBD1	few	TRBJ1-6	TGTGCCACTGGACAGGAAAATTCACCCCTCCACTTT	CATGQENSPLHF
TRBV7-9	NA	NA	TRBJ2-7	TGTGCCAGCAGCGCGTTCGAAGAGCAGTACTTC	CASSAFEEQYF
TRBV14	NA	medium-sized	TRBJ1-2	TGTGCCAGCAGCCAAGAGATCGCAGGATTTGGCTACACCTTC	CASSQEIAGFGYTF
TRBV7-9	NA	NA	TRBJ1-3	TGTGCCAGCAGCCCCCTGGGATACACCATATATTTT	CASSPLGYTIYF
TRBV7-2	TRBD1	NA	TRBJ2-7	TGTGCCAGCAGCTTGGGACAGTCCTCCTCCTACGAGCAGTACTTC	CASSLGQSSSYEQYF
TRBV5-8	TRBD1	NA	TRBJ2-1	TGTGCCAGCAGCCAAGGGACAGGTTCAAAACATGAGCAGTTCTTC	CASSQGTGSKHEQFF
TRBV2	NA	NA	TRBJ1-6	TGTGCCAGCAGTGAAGGCCCCCAAGGGGACCTGTATAATTCACCCCTCCACTTT	CASSEGPQGDLYNSPLHF
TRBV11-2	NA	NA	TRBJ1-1	TGTGCCAGCAGCTTTCCGCAGGGCCCGAACACTGAAGCTTTCTTT	CASSFPQGPNTEAFF
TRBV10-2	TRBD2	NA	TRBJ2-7	TGCGCCAGCGGGAGACTAGCGGGGGGGCATATCTCCTACGAGCAGTACTTC	CASGRLAGGHISYEQYF
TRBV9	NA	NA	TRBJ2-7	TGTGCCAGCAGCGTAGGGGGGCAGGGTACGTACGAGCAGTACTTC	CASSVGGQGTYEQYF
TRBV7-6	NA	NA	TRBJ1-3	TGTGCCAGCAGCTTAGCCGGCAGGGGTGCTGGAAACACCATATATTTT	CASSLAGRGAGNTIYF
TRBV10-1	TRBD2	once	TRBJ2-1	TGCGCCAGCAGTGACCGTAGCGGGGGGTCTTGGGGTGAGCAGTTCTTC	CASSDRSGGSWGEQFF
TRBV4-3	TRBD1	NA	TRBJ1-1	TGCGCCAGCAGCCAAGTGACAGGGGTAACTGAAGCTTTCTTT	CASSQVTGVTEAFF
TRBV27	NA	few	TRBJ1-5	TGTGCCAGCAGTTTAGTAAGGTCTGCAGGGAGGAATCAGCCCCAGCATTTT	CASSLVRSAGRNQPQHF
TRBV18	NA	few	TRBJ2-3	TGTGCCAGCTCCCTCGGGATAGGCACAGATACGCAGTATTTT	CASSLGIGTDTQYF
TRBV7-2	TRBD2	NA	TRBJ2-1	TGTGCCAGCAGCTCCTTCGGGACTAGCGGGGGCAATGAGCAGTTCTTC	CASSSFGTSGGNEQFF
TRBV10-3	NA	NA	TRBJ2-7	TGTGCCACCTTCGGGACACTCACCTACGAGCAGTACTTC	CATFGTLTYEQYF
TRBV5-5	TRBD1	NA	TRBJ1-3	TGTGCCAGCAGCCCTAACCCGGACAGGGGCTCTGGAAACACCATATATTTT	CASSPNPDRGSGNTIYF
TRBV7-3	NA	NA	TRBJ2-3	TGTGCCAGCAGCTCGGGAGGCACAGATACGCAGTATTTT	CASSSGGTDTQYF
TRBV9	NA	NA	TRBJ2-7	TGTGCCAGCAGCGTAGAGGGGCAGCAGGGGCCGAGCTCCTACGAGCAGTACTTC	CASSVEGQQGPSSYEQYF
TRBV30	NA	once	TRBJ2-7	TGTGCCTGGAGTACAGGTCCCTACGAGCAGTACTTC	CAWSTGPYEQYF
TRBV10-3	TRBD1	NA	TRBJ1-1	TGTGCCATCAGTGAGGGAGCCGGGACAGGGGTCCTTGAAGCTTTCTTT	CAISEGAGTGVLEAFF
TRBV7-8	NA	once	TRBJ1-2	TGTGCCAGCAGCCGACAGGATCAGGACTATGGCTACACCTTC	CASSRQDQDYGYTF
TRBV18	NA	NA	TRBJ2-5	TGTGCCAGCTCCCTACGGGGGACCCAAGAGACCCAGTACTTC	CASSLRGTQETQYF
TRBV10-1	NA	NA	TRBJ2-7	TGCGCCAGCAGTGAGTCAGGCAGGACCTACGAGCAGTACTTC	CASSESGRTYEQYF
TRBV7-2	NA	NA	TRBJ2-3	TGTGCCAGCGGCCTCTATACAGATACGCAGTATTTT	CASGLYTDTQYF
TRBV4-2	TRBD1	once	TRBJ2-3	TGTGCCAGCAGCCAAGACCCCGGGACAGGGGTCATGATCCAGCCCACGCAGTATTTT	CASSQDPGTGVMIQPTQYF
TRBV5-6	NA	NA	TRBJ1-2	TGTGCCAGCAGCCCACAGGAAGCTAACTATGGCTACACCTTC	CASSPQEANYGYTF
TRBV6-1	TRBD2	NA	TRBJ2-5	TGTGCCAGCACCCTAGCGGGGGGATCTGAGACCCAGTACTTC	CASTLAGGSETQYF
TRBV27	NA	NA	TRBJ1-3	TGTGCCAGCAGCCCGCTCTCCGGAACCTCGCTCTCTGGAAACACCATATATTTT	CASSPLSGTSLSGNTIYF
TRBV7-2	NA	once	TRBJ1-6	TGTGCCAGCAGCTTAGAGGGGAGCTCCTATAATTCACCCCTCCACTTT	CASSLEGSSYNSPLHF
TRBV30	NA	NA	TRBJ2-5	TGTGCCTGGAGTGTAAGCCAACCAGGGAGCGAGACCCAGTACTTC	CAWSVSQPGSETQYF
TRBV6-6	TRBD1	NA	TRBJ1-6	TGTGCCAGCAGGACCCCAGGGGGCAATTCACCCCCCCACTTT	CASRTPGGNSPPHF